The present T cell receptor beta chain was sequenced within a study of cytomegalovirus exposure and HLA in healthy donors. Trimming took 3 bases from V and 5 from J; bases not matched to a gene: 6. The CDR3 contains 14 residues. Germline-derived CDR1 and CDR2 are SGHAT and FQDESV (reference sequence). PCR amplification relied on 60 Vbeta primers (plus 13 Jbeta primers). Generated by immunoSEQ multiplex PCR, the TCRdb table keeps only in-frame clones and is missing some. The sample consists of about 190,000 clones, about 89% of them appearing once. The sequence derives from a man aged 25-45 years in good health and CMV-seronegative. Sequencing was done on a sample of PBMCs. The rearrangement joins TRBV11-1 to TRBJ2-7, with 8 bases aligning to TRBD1. The CDR3: CASSLDRASNEQYF. CDR3 in DNA: TGTGCCAGCAGCTTGGACAGGGCGTCCAACGAGCAGTACTTC.